This TCR beta chain was profiled in a study of blood T cell repertoires in COVID-19. Original processing methods: Amplified reference gene primers provided the basis for estimating nucleated cell counts. The method was immunoSEQ multiplex PCR; TCRdb's version includes in-frame clones alone and lacks a portion of them. V and J calls and clone size are those listed in that table; D and trimming were worked out from the DNA. The profile covers roughly 200,000 clones, with approximately 86% appearing a single time and about 3.8% taken by the ten largest. The germline V gene encodes CDR1 MDHEN and CDR2 SYDVKM. Trimming cost V 4 bases and J 6 bases; bases outside gene matches: 8. The CDR3 has 15 residues. Assignment of participants to cohorts was predicated upon participant-reported clinical history.

The TCR comes from a woman aged 40 to 50 with acute COVID-19. The sample consisted of PBMCs or T cells enriched from blood (not recorded which). The rearrangement joins TRBV28 to TRBJ2-3, with 9 nucleotides matching TRBD2. The CDR3 loop is CASSSAGLATDTQYF. The CDR3 nucleotides read TGTGCCAGCAGTTCTGCGGGACTAGCAACCGATACGCAGTATTTT.